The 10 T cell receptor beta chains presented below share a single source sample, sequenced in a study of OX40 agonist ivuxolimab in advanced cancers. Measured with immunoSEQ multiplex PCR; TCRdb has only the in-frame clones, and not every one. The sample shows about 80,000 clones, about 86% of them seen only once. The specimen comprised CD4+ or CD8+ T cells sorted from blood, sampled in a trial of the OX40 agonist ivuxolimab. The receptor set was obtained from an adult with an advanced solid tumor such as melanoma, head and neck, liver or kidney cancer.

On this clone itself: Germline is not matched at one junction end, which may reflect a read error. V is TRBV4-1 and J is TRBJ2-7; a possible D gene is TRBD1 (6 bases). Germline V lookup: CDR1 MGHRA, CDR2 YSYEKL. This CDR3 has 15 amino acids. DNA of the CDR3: TGCGCCGGCAGCCCCCAGGCAACAGGGAGAAACGAGCAGTACTTC. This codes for CAGSPQATGRNEQYF.

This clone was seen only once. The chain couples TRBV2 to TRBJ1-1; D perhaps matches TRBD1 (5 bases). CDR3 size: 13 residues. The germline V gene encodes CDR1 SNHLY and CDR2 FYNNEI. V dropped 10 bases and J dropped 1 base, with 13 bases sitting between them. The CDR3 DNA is TGTGCCACCGAAGGGACTTCGAACACTGAAGCTTTCTTT. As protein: CATEGTSNTEAFF.

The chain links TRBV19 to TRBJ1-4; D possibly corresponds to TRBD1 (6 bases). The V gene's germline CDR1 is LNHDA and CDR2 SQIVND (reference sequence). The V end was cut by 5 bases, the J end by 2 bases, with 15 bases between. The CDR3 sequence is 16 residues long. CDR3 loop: CASSLLHRVTNEKLFF. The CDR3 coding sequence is TGTGCCAGTAGTCTACTCCACAGGGTTACTAATGAAAAACTGTTTTTT.

The CDR3 bases are TGCGCCAGCAGCTTTAGGCCTAGCGGGGGGGCTGTTTTTGTAGACACGCAGTATTTT. It yields the protein CASSFRPSGGAVFVDTQYF. The chain joins TRBV5-1 to TRBJ2-3; 12 positions match TRBD2. The CDR3 has 19 residues. In germline, CDR1 is SGHRS, CDR2 YFSETQ. V was pared by 2 bases and J by 9 bases, with 19 bases of the junction left unmatched.

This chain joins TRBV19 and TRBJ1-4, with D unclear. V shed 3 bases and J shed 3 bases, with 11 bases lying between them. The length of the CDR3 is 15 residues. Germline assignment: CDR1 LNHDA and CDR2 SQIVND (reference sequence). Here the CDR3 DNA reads TGTGCCAGTAGTATTTTTCAGGCGGCTAATGAAAAACTGTTTTTT. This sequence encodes CASSIFQAANEKLFF.

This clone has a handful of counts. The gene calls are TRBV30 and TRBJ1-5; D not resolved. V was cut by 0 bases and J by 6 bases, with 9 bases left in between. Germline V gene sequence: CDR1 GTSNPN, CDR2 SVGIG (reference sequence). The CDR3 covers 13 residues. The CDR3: CAWSVGPSQPQHF. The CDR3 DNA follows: TGTGCCTGGAGTGTAGGGCCCAGTCAGCCCCAGCATTTT.

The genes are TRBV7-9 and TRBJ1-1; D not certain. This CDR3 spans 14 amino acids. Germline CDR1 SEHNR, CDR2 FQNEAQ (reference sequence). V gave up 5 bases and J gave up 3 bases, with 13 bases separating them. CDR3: CASSPRTDHTEAFF. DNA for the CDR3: TGTGCCAGCAGCCCTCGGACGGATCACACTGAAGCTTTCTTT. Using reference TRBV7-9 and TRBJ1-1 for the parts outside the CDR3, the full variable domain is DTGVSQNPRHKITKRGQNVTFRCDPISEHNRLYWYRQTLGQGPEFLTYFQNEAQLEKSRLLSDRFSAERPKGSFSTLEIQRTEQGDSAMYLCASSPRTDHTEAFFGQGTRLTVV.

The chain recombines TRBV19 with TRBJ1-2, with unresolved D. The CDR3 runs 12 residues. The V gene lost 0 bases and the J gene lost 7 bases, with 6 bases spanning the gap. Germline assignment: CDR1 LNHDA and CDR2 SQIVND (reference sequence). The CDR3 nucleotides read TGTGCCAGTAGTATAGAGGGCCGTGGCTACACCTTC. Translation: CASSIEGRGYTF.

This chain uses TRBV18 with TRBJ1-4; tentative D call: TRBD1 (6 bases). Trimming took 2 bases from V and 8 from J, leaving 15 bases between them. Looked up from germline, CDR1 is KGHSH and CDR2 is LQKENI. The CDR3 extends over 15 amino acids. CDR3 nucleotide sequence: TGTGCCAGCTCACCATCACAGGGCACCACGGAAAAACTGTTTTTT. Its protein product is CASSPSQGTTEKLFF.

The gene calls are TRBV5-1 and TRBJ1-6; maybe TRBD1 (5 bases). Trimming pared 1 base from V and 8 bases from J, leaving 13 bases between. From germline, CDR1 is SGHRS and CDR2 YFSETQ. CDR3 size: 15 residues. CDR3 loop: CASSLWGGNDSPLHF. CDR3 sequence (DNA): TGCGCCAGCAGCTTGTGGGGGGGAAATGATTCACCCCTCCACTTT.